A selection of T cell receptor beta chains follows, all from one sample in a study of T cell responses to AZD1222 COVID-19 vaccine. TCRdb's copy holds only in-frame clones and misses some; the assay was immunoSEQ multiplex PCR. The sample holds roughly 150,000 clones, more than 85% seen once. Source: peripheral blood, taken 28 days after the second AZD1222 dose. The receptors were sampled from an adult who received the AZD1222 COVID-19 vaccine. CDR3s include the opening cysteine and the closing phenylalanine or tryptophan. The D gene is left open where the match is weak. Size is omitted from some rows. Given values are once, few, many or a class for expanded clones.

v_call: TRBV6-4; clone_size: .; j_call: TRBJ2-3; d_call: TRBD2; cdr3_aa: CASSVAGGTDTQYF; cdr3_nt: TGTGCCAGCAGTGTTGCGGGGGGGACAGATACGCAGTATTTT
v_call: TRBV10-3; clone_size: once; j_call: TRBJ2-7; d_call: .; cdr3_aa: CAISYEQYF; cdr3_nt: TGTGCCATTAGCTACGAGCAGTACTTC
v_call: TRBV19; clone_size: .; j_call: TRBJ2-1; d_call: .; cdr3_aa: CASSIDIVVEQFF; cdr3_nt: TGTGCCAGTAGTATAGACATAGTGGTTGAGCAGTTCTTC
v_call: TRBV10-1; clone_size: once; j_call: TRBJ2-5; d_call: TRBD1; cdr3_aa: CASSGRTGYQETQYF; cdr3_nt: TGCGCCAGCAGTGGGAGGACAGGGTACCAAGAGACCCAGTACTTC
v_call: TRBV7-6; clone_size: .; j_call: TRBJ1-4; d_call: TRBD1; cdr3_aa: CASSGLGTANEKLFF; cdr3_nt: TGTGCCAGCAGCGGGCTCGGGACAGCTAATGAAAAACTGTTTTTT
v_call: TRBV7-9; clone_size: .; j_call: TRBJ2-7; d_call: TRBD1; cdr3_aa: CASSLAWDRGYEQYF; cdr3_nt: TGTGCCAGCAGCTTAGCTTGGGACAGGGGCTACGAGCAGTACTTC
v_call: TRBV6-6; clone_size: .; j_call: TRBJ1-4; d_call: .; cdr3_aa: CASSYAPATNEKLFF; cdr3_nt: TGTGCCAGCAGTTACGCACCGGCAACTAATGAAAAACTGTTTTTT
v_call: TRBV9; clone_size: .; j_call: TRBJ1-4; d_call: .; cdr3_aa: CASSSSTGKVFF; cdr3_nt: TGTGCCAGCAGCTCCTCTACCGGGAAAGTGTTTTTT
v_call: TRBV15; clone_size: .; j_call: TRBJ2-7; d_call: .; cdr3_aa: CATSTTRVNEQYF; cdr3_nt: TGTGCCACCAGCACAACAAGGGTTAACGAGCAGTACTTC
v_call: TRBV6-5; clone_size: .; j_call: TRBJ1-2; d_call: TRBD1; cdr3_aa: CASSPIGQGYGYTF; cdr3_nt: TGTGCCAGCAGTCCTATTGGACAGGGCTATGGCTACACCTTC
v_call: TRBV6-6; clone_size: .; j_call: TRBJ1-2; d_call: TRBD1; cdr3_aa: CASSSTDRNNYGYTF; cdr3_nt: TGTGCCAGCAGTTCCACGGACAGGAATAACTATGGCTACACCTTC
v_call: TRBV10-3; clone_size: .; j_call: TRBJ1-5; d_call: .; cdr3_aa: CAISGGESQPQHF; cdr3_nt: TGTGCCATCAGTGGGGGGGAAAGCCAGCCCCAGCATTTT
v_call: TRBV10-3; clone_size: .; j_call: TRBJ1-6; d_call: .; cdr3_aa: CAITRDINSPLHF; cdr3_nt: TGTGCCATCACTAGGGACATCAATTCACCCCTCCACTTT
v_call: TRBV3-1/TRBV3-2; clone_size: .; j_call: TRBJ2-2; d_call: .; cdr3_aa: CASSTSRVNTGELFF; cdr3_nt: TGTGCCAGCTCAACGAGTAGGGTAAACACCGGGGAGCTGTTTTTT
v_call: TRBV7-9; clone_size: once; j_call: TRBJ2-5; d_call: TRBD1; cdr3_aa: CASSSRDRVGETQYF; cdr3_nt: TGTGCCAGCAGCTCCCGGGACAGGGTGGGGGAGACCCAGTACTTC
v_call: TRBV5-6; clone_size: .; j_call: TRBJ1-1; d_call: .; cdr3_aa: CASSLGPVQGMNTEAFF; cdr3_nt: TGTGCCAGCAGCTTGGGCCCTGTGCAGGGAATGAACACTGAAGCTTTCTTT
v_call: TRBV19; clone_size: .; j_call: TRBJ2-6; d_call: .; cdr3_aa: CASSSQGSGANVLTF; cdr3_nt: TGTGCCAGTAGTTCACAGGGATCTGGGGCCAACGTCCTGACTTTC
v_call: TRBV24-1; clone_size: .; j_call: TRBJ2-1; d_call: TRBD1; cdr3_aa: CATSDYPQGSDSYNEQFF; cdr3_nt: TGTGCCACCAGTGATTACCCACAGGGGTCCGATAGCTACAATGAGCAGTTCTTC
v_call: TRBV6-5; clone_size: .; j_call: TRBJ1-3; d_call: TRBD1; cdr3_aa: CATARAGGGNTIYF; cdr3_nt: TGTGCCACCGCGCGGGCAGGGGGAGGAAACACCATATATTTT
v_call: TRBV7-9; clone_size: .; j_call: TRBJ2-7; d_call: TRBD1; cdr3_aa: CASSDSGQGAYEQYF; cdr3_nt: TGTGCCAGCAGCGACTCGGGACAGGGGGCCTACGAGCAGTACTTC
v_call: TRBV11-2; clone_size: .; j_call: TRBJ2-4; d_call: .; cdr3_aa: CASSRNIQYF; cdr3_nt: TGTGCCAGCAGCAGAAACATTCAGTACTTC
v_call: TRBV29-1; clone_size: .; j_call: TRBJ2-5; d_call: TRBD1; cdr3_aa: CSVERQGRETQYF; cdr3_nt: TGCAGCGTTGAAAGACAGGGAAGAGAGACCCAGTACTTC
v_call: TRBV19; clone_size: once; j_call: TRBJ1-1; d_call: .; cdr3_aa: CASSIPRGKAFF; cdr3_nt: TGTGCCAGTAGTATACCCAGGGGTAAAGCTTTCTTT
v_call: TRBV5-1; clone_size: .; j_call: TRBJ1-3; d_call: .; cdr3_aa: CASTTVPGPSPGNTIYF; cdr3_nt: TGCGCCAGCACCACGGTTCCGGGGCCAAGCCCCGGAAACACCATATATTTT
v_call: TRBV27; clone_size: .; j_call: TRBJ1-5; d_call: .; cdr3_aa: CASRTHGDRSQPQHF; cdr3_nt: TGTGCCAGCAGAACCCACGGCGACAGAAGTCAGCCCCAGCATTTT
v_call: TRBV15; clone_size: .; j_call: TRBJ1-2; d_call: .; cdr3_aa: CATSTAGFYGYTF; cdr3_nt: TGTGCCACCAGCACGGCTGGATTCTATGGCTACACCTTC
v_call: TRBV11-2; clone_size: .; j_call: TRBJ2-3; d_call: .; cdr3_aa: CASRTGPDTDTQYF; cdr3_nt: TGTGCCAGCAGGACCGGACCCGACACAGATACGCAGTATTTT
v_call: TRBV6-1; clone_size: .; j_call: TRBJ2-1; d_call: .; cdr3_aa: CASSEQGSLFF; cdr3_nt: TGTGCCAGCAGTGAACAGGGGAGTCTGTTCTTC
v_call: TRBV7-9; clone_size: .; j_call: TRBJ1-1; d_call: .; cdr3_aa: CASSLRDSDTEAFF; cdr3_nt: TGTGCCAGCAGCTTGAGGGATTCCGACACTGAAGCTTTCTTT
v_call: TRBV7-2; clone_size: .; j_call: TRBJ2-3; d_call: .; cdr3_aa: CASSLLSSTDTQYF; cdr3_nt: TGTGCCAGCAGCTTACTGTCGAGCACAGATACGCAGTATTTT
v_call: TRBV14; clone_size: .; j_call: TRBJ1-3; d_call: .; cdr3_aa: CASSFRQDSGNTIYF; cdr3_nt: TGTGCCAGCAGCTTCCGACAGGACTCTGGAAACACCATATATTTT
v_call: TRBV5-1; clone_size: .; j_call: TRBJ2-1; d_call: .; cdr3_aa: CASSLMGGAYNEQFF; cdr3_nt: TGCGCCAGCAGCTTGATGGGGGGAGCGTACAATGAGCAGTTCTTC
v_call: TRBV19; clone_size: .; j_call: TRBJ1-4; d_call: .; cdr3_aa: CASSMMGGEAKLFF; cdr3_nt: TGTGCCAGTAGTATGATGGGTGGCGAAGCAAAACTGTTTTTT
v_call: TRBV5-5; clone_size: .; j_call: TRBJ2-1; d_call: TRBD2; cdr3_aa: CASSSGLADYNEQFF; cdr3_nt: TGTGCCAGCAGCTCAGGACTAGCCGACTACAATGAGCAGTTCTTC
v_call: TRBV10-3; clone_size: few; j_call: TRBJ1-2; d_call: TRBD1; cdr3_aa: CAISEGDRTYGYTF; cdr3_nt: TGTGCCATCAGTGAGGGGGACAGGACCTATGGCTACACCTTC
v_call: TRBV19; clone_size: .; j_call: TRBJ1-5; d_call: TRBD1; cdr3_aa: CASSQVAGGAGQPQHF; cdr3_nt: TGTGCCAGTAGCCAAGTTGCAGGGGGCGCGGGACAGCCCCAGCATTTT
v_call: TRBV5-6; clone_size: .; j_call: TRBJ1-2; d_call: TRBD1; cdr3_aa: CASSLEGQGGFNYGYTF; cdr3_nt: TGTGCCAGCAGCTTGGAGGGACAGGGAGGCTTTAACTATGGCTACACCTTC
v_call: TRBV7-2; clone_size: .; j_call: TRBJ2-7; d_call: TRBD2; cdr3_aa: CASGLARNYEQYF; cdr3_nt: TGTGCCAGCGGACTAGCGCGAAACTACGAGCAGTACTTC
v_call: TRBV5-1; clone_size: .; j_call: TRBJ2-3; d_call: .; cdr3_aa: CASSPTIAVGLNTQYF; cdr3_nt: TGCGCCAGCAGCCCAACTATAGCGGTAGGATTGAATACGCAGTATTTT
v_call: TRBV6-5; clone_size: .; j_call: TRBJ1-4; d_call: .; cdr3_aa: CASSWGQGNEKLFF; cdr3_nt: TGTGCCAGCAGTTGGGGCCAGGGGAATGAAAAACTGTTTTTT
v_call: TRBV7-3; clone_size: .; j_call: TRBJ2-1; d_call: .; cdr3_aa: CASSLSAAGLGNEQFF; cdr3_nt: TGTGCCAGCAGCTTATCGGCTGCTGGGCTTGGTAATGAGCAGTTCTTC
v_call: TRBV7-3; clone_size: .; j_call: TRBJ2-3; d_call: TRBD2; cdr3_aa: CASSRASGSTDTQYF; cdr3_nt: TGTGCCAGCAGCCGAGCTAGCGGGAGCACAGATACGCAGTATTTT
v_call: TRBV14; clone_size: .; j_call: TRBJ2-2; d_call: .; cdr3_aa: CASSQTQGTGELFF; cdr3_nt: TGTGCCAGCAGCCAAACCCAGGGGACCGGGGAGCTGTTTTTT
v_call: TRBV6-6; clone_size: .; j_call: TRBJ2-2; d_call: .; cdr3_aa: CASSTSRGTGELFF; cdr3_nt: TGTGCCAGCAGTACCTCTCGGGGCACCGGGGAGCTGTTTTTT
v_call: TRBV7-8; clone_size: .; j_call: TRBJ2-7; d_call: .; cdr3_aa: CASSLKGNEQYF; cdr3_nt: TGTGCCAGCAGCTTGAAAGGGAACGAGCAGTACTTC
v_call: TRBV7-2; clone_size: .; j_call: TRBJ2-5; d_call: .; cdr3_aa: CASSLAQGGSTQYF; cdr3_nt: TGTGCCAGCAGCTTAGCTCAGGGTGGATCGACCCAGTACTTC
v_call: TRBV7-2; clone_size: .; j_call: TRBJ2-7; d_call: .; cdr3_aa: CASSLERWGSMGRQYF; cdr3_nt: TGTGCCAGCAGCTTAGAGCGGTGGGGCTCGATGGGAAGGCAGTACTTC
v_call: TRBV29-1; clone_size: .; j_call: TRBJ2-7; d_call: TRBD2; cdr3_aa: CSGGTSGTNEQYF; cdr3_nt: TGCAGCGGAGGGACTAGCGGTACGAACGAGCAGTACTTC